This T cell receptor beta chain was recorded in a study of T cell responses to AZD1222 COVID-19 vaccine. Study conclusions and caveats: Of the AZD1222 recipients, only 5 to 7 were seropositive at baseline. Spike-spanning, vaccine-associated CD4 TCRs were dominant at 160-218 and 743-854.

Using immunoSEQ multiplex PCR, the repertoire was profiled, and TCRdb retains in-frame clones only, with some absent. The sample contains approximately 120,000 clones, 75% to 85% of which appear only once. Germline V CDR1 and CDR2: SGHRS, YFSETQ. The CDR3 spans 14 residues. The V segment lost 6 bases and the J segment 3 bases; nucleotides outside the gene matches: 4. For this clone: The antigen is not known.

This material consisted of peripheral blood, taken 28 days after the second AZD1222 dose. The clonotype comes from an adult who received the AZD1222 COVID-19 vaccine. The rearrangement joins TRBV5-1 to TRBJ1-4; TRBD1 agrees at 8 bases. CDR3 in amino acids: CASTPGQANEKLFF. DNA for the CDR3: TGCGCCAGCACTCCGGGACAGGCTAATGAAAAACTGTTTTTT.